The 26 T cell receptor beta chains in this list originate from one sample, sequenced in a study of OX40 agonist ivuxolimab in advanced cancers. Some clones are missing from TCRdb's copy, which holds only in-frame ones; the method was immunoSEQ multiplex PCR. The sample records approximately 73,000 clones, roughly 85% being singletons. This material consisted of CD4+ or CD8+ T cells sorted from blood, taken in a trial of the OX40 agonist ivuxolimab. Receptors were obtained from an adult with an advanced solid tumor such as melanoma, head and neck, liver or kidney cancer.

The chain combines TRBV19 with TRBJ1-5; no reliable D call. The CDR3 covers 19 residues. Trimming stripped 10 bases from V and 0 bases from J, with 28 bases between. Germline V gene sequence: CDR1 LNHDA, CDR2 SQIVND (reference sequence). The CDR3 loop reads CATTPRSYFAEYSNQPQHF. Written as DNA, the CDR3 is TGTGCCACCACCCCCCGATCCTACTTTGCAGAGTATAGCAATCAGCCCCAGCATTTT.

The chain recombines TRBV4-1 with TRBJ2-5; 11 bases match TRBD1. CDR3 length: 16 residues. The J segment lost 3 bases and the V segment lost 4 bases, leaving 7 bases of the junction unmatched. The germline gives CDR1 MGHRA, CDR2 YSYEKL. The CDR3 coding sequence is TGCGCCAGCAGCCCCGGACAGGGGGCCACGGAAGAGACCCAGTACTTC. This gives the protein CASSPGQGATEETQYF.

V gene TRBV28 combines with J gene TRBJ1-2; D is unresolved. Germline CDR1 and CDR2: MDHEN and SYDVKM. The CDR3 extends over 11 amino acids. V lost 10 bases and J 8 bases, leaving 14 bases between the germline ends. The CDR3 region is CATSDAAGYTF. The CDR3 bases are TGTGCCACCTCGGACGCGGCCGGCTACACCTTC.

The chain combines TRBV15 with TRBJ2-7; 9 positions match TRBD2. Trimming removed 2 bases from V and 0 bases from J; junction bases left unmatched: 5. The CDR3 has 16 amino acids. In germline, CDR1 is LNHNV, CDR2 YYDKDF (reference sequence). In nucleotides, the CDR3 is TGTGCCACCAGCAGATCCATTAGCGGGGGCTCCTACGAGCAGTACTTC. Translated: CATSRSISGGSYEQYF.

V and J are TRBV12-2 and TRBJ1-5. TRBV12-2 is described as a pseudogene. The CDR3 is 18 amino acids. The CDR3 is CASRLARGGLLGNQPQHF. For the CDR3, the DNA is TGTGCAAGTCGCTTAGCGCGGGGAGGCCTGTTGGGCAATCAGCCCCAGCATTTT.

V is TRBV18 and J is TRBJ1-4, with D perhaps matching TRBD1 (5 bases). CDR3 size: 14 residues. Germline loops: CDR1 KGHSH, CDR2 LQKENI. V was pared by 2 bases and J by 4 bases, with 8 bases between. The CDR3 loop is CASSPGGLNEKLFF. The CDR3 DNA is TGTGCCAGCTCACCAGGGGGACTTAATGAAAAACTGTTTTTT. The entire variable domain, with the rest obtained from reference TRBV18 and TRBJ1-4, is as follows: NAGVMQNPRHLVRRRGQEARLRCSPMKGHSHVYWYRQLPEEGLKFMVYLQKENIIDESGMPKERFSAEFPKEGPSILRIQQVVRGDSAAYFCASSPGGLNEKLFFGSGTQLSVL.

The rearrangement joins TRBV4-3 to TRBJ2-5, with D tentatively TRBD1 (5 bases). With 0 bases removed from V and 7 bases from J, the gap between germline ends came to 6 bases. CDR1 is LGHNA, CDR2 YSLEER, per germline. CDR3 length: 12 residues. The CDR3: CASSQDRGTQYF. The DNA for the CDR3 is TGCGCCAGCAGCCAAGATAGGGGGACCCAGTACTTC.

This chain connects TRBV6-1 to TRBJ1-1; D ambiguous. Trimming stripped 5 bases from V and 1 base from J, with 14 bases between. The CDR3 sequence is 15 residues long. Germline loops: CDR1 MNHNS, CDR2 SASEGT. Here the CDR3 reads CASSSAFQANTEAFF. The DNA for the CDR3 is TGTGCCAGCAGTTCAGCTTTCCAGGCGAACACTGAAGCTTTCTTT.

The rearrangement joins TRBV5-1 to TRBJ2-6; 7 bases are a match to TRBD1. Trimming removed 0 bases from V and 2 bases from J; junction bases left unmatched: 5. Germline CDR1 SGHRS, CDR2 YFSETQ. The CDR3 covers 17 residues. CDR3 sequence: CASSLEYTGAGANVLTF. The CDR3 coding sequence is TGCGCCAGCAGCTTGGAATATACAGGGGCTGGGGCCAACGTCCTGACTTTC.

V gene TRBV11-3 combines with J gene TRBJ2-3; 12 nucleotides agree with TRBD2. The CDR3 is 18 amino acids. The junction had 5 bases not matched to a gene; V was cut back by 0 bases and J by 1 base. From germline, CDR1 is SGHNT and CDR2 YENEEA. This CDR3 reads CASSLESPSGGGTDTQYF. CDR3 bases: TGTGCCAGCAGCTTAGAGTCCCCTAGCGGGGGGGGCACAGATACGCAGTATTTT.

The V call is TRBV28, the J call TRBJ1-2; D is ambiguous. The ends were cut back, 10 bases at V and 4 bases at J, with 19 bases in the middle. Germline lookup yields CDR1 MDHEN and CDR2 SYDVKM. The CDR3 is made up of 14 amino acids. DNA of the CDR3: TGTGCCACCACGGATTCTTTCTTGCTCTATGGCTACACCTTC. It yields the protein CATTDSFLLYGYTF.

The gene calls are TRBV4-1 and TRBJ2-7, with 9 bases lining up with TRBD2. The V gene's germline CDR1 is MGHRA and CDR2 YSYEKL. V lost 5 bases to trimming and J lost 2 bases; unmatched junction nucleotides: 4. The CDR3 runs 14 residues. CDR3 loop: CASSLSGGPYEQYF. The CDR3 DNA is TGCGCCAGCAGCTTAAGCGGGGGGCCCTACGAGCAGTACTTC.

V and J are TRBV29-1 and TRBJ2-7; possible D gene TRBD1, 6 bases. V was pared by 7 bases and J by 0 bases, with 13 bases between. The CDR3 consists of 13 residues. Per germline, CDR1 SQVTM and CDR2 ANQGSEA. CDR3 sequence (DNA): TGCAGCGCCATCGACAGGAACTCCTACGAGCAGTACTTC. As protein: CSAIDRNSYEQYF.

The genes are TRBV4-1 and TRBJ2-1, with TRBD2 as a possible D gene (5 bases). The CDR3 sequence is 16 residues long. Germline assignment: CDR1 MGHRA and CDR2 YSYEKL. Trimming took off 4 bases at V and 6 bases at J, with 19 bases between the two ends. CDR3 DNA sequence: TGCGCCAGCAGCCGCTGGTACAGCGGCGGAAGCAATGAGCAGTTCTTC. It yields the protein CASSRWYSGGSNEQFF.

This clone was observed a single time. The chain has TRBV18 and TRBJ1-6; TRBD1 matches at 8 bases. Per the germline V gene, CDR1 is KGHSH and CDR2 is LQKENI. The length of the CDR3 is 15 residues. V was clipped by 0 bases and J by 10 bases; unmatched bases: 5. The CDR3 nucleotides are TGTGCCAGCTCACCACCCCAGGGGGCAGACTCACCCCTCCACTTT. Encoded protein: CASSPPQGADSPLHF.

The rearrangement joins TRBV18 to TRBJ2-5; D gene unclear. V dropped 0 bases and J dropped 2 bases, with 4 bases sitting between them. This CDR3 region has 13 residues. Germline V gene sequence: CDR1 KGHSH, CDR2 LQKENI. In DNA form, the CDR3 reads TGTGCCAGCTCACCACCGGATCAAGAGACCCAGTACTTC. Protein product: CASSPPDQETQYF.

The gene calls are TRBV29-1 and TRBJ2-3; D gene uncertain. Between the trimmed V and J ends, which lost 5 bases and 0 bases, there was a span of 6 bases. In germline, CDR1 is SQVTM, CDR2 ANQGSEA. The CDR3 is 12 residues long. CDR3 DNA sequence: TGCAGCGTTCAAATTAGCACAGATACGCAGTATTTT. Its translation is CSVQISTDTQYF.

The chain has TRBV28 and TRBJ2-5; 7 nucleotides match TRBD1. Germline V gives CDR1 MDHEN, CDR2 SYDVKM. J was trimmed by 1 base and V by 4 bases; bases with no gene match: 6. This CDR3 has 15 amino acids. The CDR3 sequence is CASSSTRTGQETQYF. Written as DNA, the CDR3 is TGTGCCAGCAGTTCCACCCGGACAGGCCAAGAGACCCAGTACTTC.

This rearrangement joins TRBV12-5 to TRBJ2-1; D is ambiguous. The germline CDR1 and CDR2 sequences are LGHNT and FRNRAP. This CDR3 has 13 amino acids. V lost 1 base, J lost 8 bases, and 9 bases lay in between. In DNA form, the CDR3 reads TGTGCTAGTGGTTTGGACCGCTGGGATGAGCAGTTCTTC. Its translation is CASGLDRWDEQFF.

The chain links TRBV7-9 to TRBJ1-1; D unresolved. This CDR3 is 13 amino acids long. Germline-derived CDR1 and CDR2 are SEHNR and FQNEAQ (reference sequence). Trimming left V 3 bases short and J 1 base short, with 6 bases between. Here the CDR3 reads CASSFPQNTEAFF. The CDR3 region has the DNA TGTGCCAGCAGCTTTCCCCAGAACACTGAAGCTTTCTTT.

V and J are TRBV18 and TRBJ2-3; a possible D gene is TRBD2 (6 bases). The germline gives CDR1 KGHSH, CDR2 LQKENI. Trimming stripped 5 bases from V and 2 bases from J, with 14 bases between. This CDR3 comprises 15 residues. The CDR3 loop is CASSSDAGPTDTQYF. The CDR3 DNA follows: TGTGCCAGCTCATCAGACGCGGGGCCCACAGATACGCAGTATTTT.

The V gene is TRBV2, the J gene TRBJ2-7, with D perhaps TRBD1 (5 bases). CDR1 and CDR2 (germline): SNHLY, FYNNEI. The CDR3 is 14 residues long. V was pared by 5 bases and J by 1 base, with 12 bases between. CDR3 in DNA: TGTGCCAGCAGTTGGCAGGGTGGTTCCTACGAGCAGTACTTC. Residues: CASSWQGGSYEQYF.

This clone occurred a few times. The V gene is TRBV25-1, the J gene TRBJ2-5, with D tentatively TRBD1 (6 bases). Trimming took 4 bases from V and 1 from J, leaving 16 bases between them. The CDR3 contains 16 residues. From germline, CDR1 is MGHDK and CDR2 SYGVNS. This chain's CDR3 is CASSAPIGTFQETQYF. As DNA, the CDR3 is TGTGCCAGCAGTGCCCCCATAGGGACATTCCAAGAGACCCAGTACTTC.

This chain uses TRBV10-3 with TRBJ1-3; D not certain. V was shortened by 3 bases and J by 4 bases, with 10 bases between the two germline ends. The CDR3 consists of 14 residues. Germline V gene lookup returns CDR1 ENHRY and CDR2 SYGVKD. The CDR3 nucleotides read TGTGCCATCAGTGACAGTATTTACGGAAACACCATATATTTT. Translating it yields CAISDSIYGNTIYF.

The gene calls are TRBV6-5 and TRBJ1-2, with 9 bases lining up with TRBD1. Trimming took 4 bases from V and 5 from J; bases not matched to a gene: 2. The CDR3 has 13 residues. Germline V gives CDR1 MNHEY, CDR2 SVGAGI. CDR3 sequence reads: CASSSDRGYGYTF. The CDR3 nucleotides read TGTGCCAGCAGTTCCGACAGGGGGTATGGCTACACCTTC.

The chain carries TRBV5-1 and TRBJ2-7, with D hard to call. This CDR3 comprises 12 residues. Trimming took 0 bases from V and 5 from J, leaving 6 bases between them. Germline V gene lookup returns CDR1 SGHRS and CDR2 YFSETQ. CDR3 bases: TGCGCCAGCAGCTTGGCCGCGAACGAGCAGTACTTC. It is translated as CASSLAANEQYF.